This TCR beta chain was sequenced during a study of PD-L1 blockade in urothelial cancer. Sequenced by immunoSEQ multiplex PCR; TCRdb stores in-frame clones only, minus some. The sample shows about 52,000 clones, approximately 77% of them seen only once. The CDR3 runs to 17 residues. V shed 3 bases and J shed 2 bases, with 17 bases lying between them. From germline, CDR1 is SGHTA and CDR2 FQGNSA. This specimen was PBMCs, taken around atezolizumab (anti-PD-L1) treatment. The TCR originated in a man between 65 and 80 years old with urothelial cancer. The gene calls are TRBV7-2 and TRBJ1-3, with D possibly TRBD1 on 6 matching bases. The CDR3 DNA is TGTGCCAGCAGCTTCAGCGGTACAGGGTCCACTGGAAACACCATATATTTT. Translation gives CASSFSGTGSTGNTIYF.